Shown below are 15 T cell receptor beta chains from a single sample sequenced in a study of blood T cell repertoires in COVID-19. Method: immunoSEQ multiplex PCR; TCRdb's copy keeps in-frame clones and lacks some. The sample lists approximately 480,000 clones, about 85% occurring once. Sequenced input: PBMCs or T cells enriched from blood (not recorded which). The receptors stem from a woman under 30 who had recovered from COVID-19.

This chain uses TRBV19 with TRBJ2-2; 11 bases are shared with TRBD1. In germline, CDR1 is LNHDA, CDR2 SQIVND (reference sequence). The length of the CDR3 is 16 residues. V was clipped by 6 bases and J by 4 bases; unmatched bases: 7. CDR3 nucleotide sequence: TGTGCCAGTAGAACCGGACAGGGGGCGAGCACCGGGGAGCTGTTTTTT. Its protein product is CASRTGQGASTGELFF.

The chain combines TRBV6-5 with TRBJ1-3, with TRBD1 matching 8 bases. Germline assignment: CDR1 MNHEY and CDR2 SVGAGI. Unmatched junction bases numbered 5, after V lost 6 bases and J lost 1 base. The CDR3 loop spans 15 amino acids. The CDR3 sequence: CASRKQGVSGNTIYF. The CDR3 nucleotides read TGTGCCAGCAGGAAACAGGGGGTATCTGGAAACACCATATATTTT.

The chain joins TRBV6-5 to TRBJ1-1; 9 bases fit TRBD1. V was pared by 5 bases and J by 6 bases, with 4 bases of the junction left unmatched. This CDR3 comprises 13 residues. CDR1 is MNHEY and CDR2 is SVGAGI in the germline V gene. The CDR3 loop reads CASSLRDRAEAFF. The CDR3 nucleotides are TGTGCCAGCAGTCTCCGGGACAGGGCTGAAGCTTTCTTT.

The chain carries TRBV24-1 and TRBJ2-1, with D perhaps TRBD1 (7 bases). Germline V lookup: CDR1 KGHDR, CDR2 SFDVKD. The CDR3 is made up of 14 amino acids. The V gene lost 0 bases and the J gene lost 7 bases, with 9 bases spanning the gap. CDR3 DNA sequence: TGTGCCACCAGTGATTTGCAGGGGGGTAATGAGCAGTTCTTC. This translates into CATSDLQGGNEQFF.

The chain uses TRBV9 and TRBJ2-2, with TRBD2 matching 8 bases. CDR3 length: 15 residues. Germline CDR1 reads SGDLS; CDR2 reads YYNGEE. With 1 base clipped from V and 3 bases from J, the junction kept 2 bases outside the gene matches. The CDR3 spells CASSVQRGYTGELFF. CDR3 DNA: TGTGCCAGCAGCGTACAGCGGGGGTACACCGGGGAGCTGTTTTTT.

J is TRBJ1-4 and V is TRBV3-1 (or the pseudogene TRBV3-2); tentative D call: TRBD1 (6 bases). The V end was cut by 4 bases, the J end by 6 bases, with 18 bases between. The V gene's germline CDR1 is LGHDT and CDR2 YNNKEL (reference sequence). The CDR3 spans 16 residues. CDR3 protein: CASSPYSGGGDEKLFF. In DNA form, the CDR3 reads TGTGCCAGCAGCCCCTACTCGGGCGGGGGCGATGAAAAACTGTTTTTT.

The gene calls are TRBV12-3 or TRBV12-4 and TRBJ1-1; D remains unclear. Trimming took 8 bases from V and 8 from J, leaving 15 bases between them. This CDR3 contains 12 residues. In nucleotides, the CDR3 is TGTGCCAGCTTTTACCGGGGTGCAGAAGCTTTCTTT. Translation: CASFYRGAEAFF.

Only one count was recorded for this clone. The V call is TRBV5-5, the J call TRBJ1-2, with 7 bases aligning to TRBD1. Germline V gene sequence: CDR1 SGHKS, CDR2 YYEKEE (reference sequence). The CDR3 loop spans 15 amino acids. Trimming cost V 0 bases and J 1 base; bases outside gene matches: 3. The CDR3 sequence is CASSLAAGGNYGYTF. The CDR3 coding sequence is TGTGCCAGCAGCTTGGCAGCAGGGGGTAACTATGGCTACACCTTC. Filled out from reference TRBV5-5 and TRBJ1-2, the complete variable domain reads DAGVTQSPTHLIKTRGQQVTLRCSPISGHKSVSWYQQVLGQGPQFIFQYYEKEERGRGNFPDRFSARQFPNYSSELNVNALLLGDSALYLCASSLAAGGNYGYTFGSGTRLTVV.

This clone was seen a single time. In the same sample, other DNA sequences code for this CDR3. The CDR3 DNA follows: TGCGCCAGCAGCCCATGGACAGGGGTGGGCTATGGCTACACCTTC. It specifies CASSPWTGVGYGYTF. The chain combines TRBV5-1 with TRBJ1-2; 9 bases align to TRBD1. V was pared by 4 bases and J by 4 bases, with 8 bases of the junction left unmatched. This CDR3 region has 15 residues. The germline CDR1 and CDR2 sequences are SGHRS and YFSETQ.

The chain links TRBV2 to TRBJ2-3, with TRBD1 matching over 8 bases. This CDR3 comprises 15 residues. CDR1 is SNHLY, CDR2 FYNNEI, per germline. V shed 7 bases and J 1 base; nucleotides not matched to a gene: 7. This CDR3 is CASIGQGHRTDTQYF. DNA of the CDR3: TGTGCCAGCATAGGACAGGGACACCGCACAGATACGCAGTATTTT. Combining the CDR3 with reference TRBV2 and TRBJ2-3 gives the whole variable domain EPEVTQTPSHQVTQMGQEVILRCVPISNHLYFYWYRQILGQKVEFLVSFYNNEISEKSEIFDDQFSVERPDGSNFTLKIRSTKLEDSAMYFCASIGQGHRTDTQYFGPGTRLTVL.

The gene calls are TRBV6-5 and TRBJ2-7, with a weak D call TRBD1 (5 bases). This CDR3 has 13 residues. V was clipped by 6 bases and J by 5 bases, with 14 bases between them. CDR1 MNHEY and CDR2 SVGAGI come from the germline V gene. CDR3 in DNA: TGTGCCAGCAGCAGACAGCCACCAGACGAGCAGTACTTC. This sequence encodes CASSRQPPDEQYF.

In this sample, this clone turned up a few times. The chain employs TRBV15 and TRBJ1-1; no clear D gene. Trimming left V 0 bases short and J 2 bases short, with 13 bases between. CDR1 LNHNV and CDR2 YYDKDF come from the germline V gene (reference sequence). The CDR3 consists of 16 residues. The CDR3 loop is CATSRDRWEGNTEAFF. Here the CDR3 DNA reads TGTGCCACCAGCAGAGATCGATGGGAGGGAAACACTGAAGCTTTCTTT.

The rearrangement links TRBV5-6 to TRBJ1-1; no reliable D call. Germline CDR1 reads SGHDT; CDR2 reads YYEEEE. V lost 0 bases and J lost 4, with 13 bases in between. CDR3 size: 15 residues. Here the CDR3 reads CASSLGALPSTEAFF. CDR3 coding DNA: TGTGCCAGCAGCTTGGGGGCACTGCCGTCCACTGAAGCTTTCTTT.

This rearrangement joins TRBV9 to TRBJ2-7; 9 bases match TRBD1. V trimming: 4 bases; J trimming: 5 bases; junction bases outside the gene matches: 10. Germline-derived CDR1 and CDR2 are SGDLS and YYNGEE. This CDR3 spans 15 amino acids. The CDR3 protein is CASSLGTGKYHEQYF. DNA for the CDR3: TGTGCCAGCAGCCTCGGGACAGGGAAATATCACGAGCAGTACTTC.

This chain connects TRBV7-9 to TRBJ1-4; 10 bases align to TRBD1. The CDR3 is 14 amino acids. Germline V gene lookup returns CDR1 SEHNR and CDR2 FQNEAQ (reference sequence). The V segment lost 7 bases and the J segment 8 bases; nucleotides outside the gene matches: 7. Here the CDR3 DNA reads TGTGCCAGCATATCCGGGACAGGGGCGGAAAAACTGTTTTTT. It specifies CASISGTGAEKLFF.